This T cell receptor (beta chain) was sequenced for a study of cytomegalovirus exposure and HLA in healthy donors. Study-wide context: HLA-typed donors were the source of 83 million or so unique TCRs held in an early data release.

The germline gives CDR1 GTSNPN, CDR2 SVGIG (reference sequence). CDR3 length equals 15 residues. In the PCR, 60 Vbeta and 13 Jbeta primers were used. TCRdb's copy holds only in-frame clones and misses some; the assay was immunoSEQ multiplex PCR. This sample yields roughly 100,000 clones, of which about 64% are seen a single time; over 2.5% belongs to the top ten. Material: PBMCs. The receptor was derived from a female donor in good health and CMV-seronegative. This chain joins TRBV30 and TRBJ2-5; 11 bases line up with TRBD2. The J call is in doubt because the DNA end fits TRBJ2-7 better. The CDR3 DNA is TGTGCCTGGAGTGGCATTAGCGGGAGGGCCGCCGAGCAGTACTTC. Protein sequence: CAWSGISGRAAEQYF.